Listed below are T cell receptor beta chains from one sample, sequenced in a study of technical replicates of blood from several donors. Data came from immunoSEQ multiplex PCR; TCRdb stores just in-frame clones and leaves some out. The table lists approximately 69,000 clones, approximately 97% of them singletons. The sample consisted of T cells isolated from PBMCs. These receptor sequences come from a human donor in good health. CDR3s include the opening cysteine and the closing phenylalanine or tryptophan. Each record gives: V gene, clone size, J gene, CDR3 protein. Only some rows state a clone size, as once, few, many or a class for expanded clones.

v_call: TRBV11-2
clone_size: -
j_call: TRBJ2-7
cdr3_aa: CASSRKVTGISYEQYF

v_call: TRBV19
clone_size: -
j_call: TRBJ2-7
cdr3_aa: CASSNSPGDRGRYEQYF

v_call: TRBV28
clone_size: once
j_call: TRBJ2-7
cdr3_aa: CASSPLFYEQYF

v_call: TRBV18
clone_size: -
j_call: TRBJ2-1
cdr3_aa: CASSAGLAGLHEQFF

v_call: TRBV23-1
clone_size: -
j_call: TRBJ2-7
cdr3_aa: CASSQFEPRAGRHEQYF

v_call: TRBV6-1
clone_size: -
j_call: TRBJ2-1
cdr3_aa: CASSEWGLVSEQFF

v_call: TRBV19
clone_size: -
j_call: TRBJ2-1
cdr3_aa: CASSIGGWRVVNEQFF

v_call: TRBV6-5
clone_size: -
j_call: TRBJ2-7
cdr3_aa: CLCRTGVDEQYF

v_call: TRBV6-5
clone_size: once
j_call: TRBJ2-7
cdr3_aa: CASRRQGAEQYF

v_call: TRBV28
clone_size: once
j_call: TRBJ1-1
cdr3_aa: CASSLPTGPIYTEAFF

v_call: TRBV6-1
clone_size: -
j_call: TRBJ2-7
cdr3_aa: CASTGTGRYEQYF

v_call: TRBV28
clone_size: -
j_call: TRBJ2-7
cdr3_aa: CASSLKARGISF

v_call: TRBV2
clone_size: -
j_call: TRBJ2-4
cdr3_aa: CASSDKGAGKNIQYF

v_call: TRBV20-1
clone_size: -
j_call: TRBJ1-4
cdr3_aa: CSARGQEKLFF

v_call: TRBV10-1
clone_size: -
j_call: TRBJ2-1
cdr3_aa: CASSFRVSSYNEQFF

v_call: TRBV7-9
clone_size: -
j_call: TRBJ2-7
cdr3_aa: CASSLAGGVYEQYF

v_call: TRBV4-1
clone_size: -
j_call: TRBJ1-1
cdr3_aa: CASSQEGKGTEAFF

v_call: TRBV9
clone_size: -
j_call: TRBJ2-1
cdr3_aa: CASSPGRDEQFF

v_call: TRBV28
clone_size: -
j_call: TRBJ2-7
cdr3_aa: CASIVSSGFREQYF

v_call: TRBV5-1
clone_size: -
j_call: TRBJ1-3
cdr3_aa: CASKDRTGGFVGNTIYF

v_call: TRBV5-6
clone_size: -
j_call: TRBJ2-4
cdr3_aa: CASSLEGGVNIQYF

v_call: TRBV7-8
clone_size: -
j_call: TRBJ1-1
cdr3_aa: CASSPPRDRGRRDTEAFF

v_call: TRBV30
clone_size: -
j_call: TRBJ1-1
cdr3_aa: CAWRAQDINTEAFF

v_call: TRBV6-5
clone_size: -
j_call: TRBJ2-2
cdr3_aa: CASGARGPLSGELFF

v_call: TRBV5-8
clone_size: -
j_call: TRBJ2-7
cdr3_aa: CASSLLLETGSSYEQYF

v_call: TRBV5-1
clone_size: -
j_call: TRBJ1-1
cdr3_aa: CASSLGGGNTEAFF

v_call: TRBV28
clone_size: -
j_call: TRBJ1-1
cdr3_aa: CASSLLSDRNTEAFF

v_call: TRBV2
clone_size: -
j_call: TRBJ2-7
cdr3_aa: CASSDRQGAYEQYF

v_call: TRBV6-1
clone_size: -
j_call: TRBJ1-4
cdr3_aa: CARPQGEDEKLFF

v_call: TRBV6-6
clone_size: -
j_call: TRBJ1-3
cdr3_aa: CASSQALDSGNTIYF

v_call: TRBV30
clone_size: -
j_call: TRBJ1-5
cdr3_aa: CALRNPEGPEIGQPQHF

v_call: TRBV5-4
clone_size: -
j_call: TRBJ2-5
cdr3_aa: CASSFRRETQYF

v_call: TRBV7-9
clone_size: -
j_call: TRBJ1-4
cdr3_aa: CASTATELNEKLFF

v_call: TRBV30
clone_size: -
j_call: TRBJ2-2
cdr3_aa: CAWSVLAGTNTGELFF

v_call: TRBV2
clone_size: -
j_call: TRBJ2-3
cdr3_aa: CASSEAGARVTDTQYF

v_call: TRBV5-8
clone_size: -
j_call: TRBJ1-2
cdr3_aa: CASSLVHRGYGYTF

v_call: TRBV4-1
clone_size: -
j_call: TRBJ2-5
cdr3_aa: CASSQTAPGDSKTQYF

v_call: TRBV5-1
clone_size: -
j_call: TRBJ1-2
cdr3_aa: CASSQGFMGQKIYGYTF

v_call: TRBV10-3
clone_size: -
j_call: TRBJ2-7
cdr3_aa: CAIRRTRDYSPYEQYF

v_call: TRBV27
clone_size: -
j_call: TRBJ2-3
cdr3_aa: CASSASNWYTHTDTQYF

v_call: TRBV28
clone_size: once
j_call: TRBJ1-2
cdr3_aa: CASSPIYRTVYGYTF

v_call: TRBV2
clone_size: -
j_call: TRBJ2-1
cdr3_aa: CASMKVRDNEQFF

v_call: TRBV5-1
clone_size: once
j_call: TRBJ2-7
cdr3_aa: CASRSLAGASHYEQYF

v_call: TRBV6-4
clone_size: -
j_call: TRBJ1-5
cdr3_aa: CASSLPGQSNQPQHF

v_call: TRBV7-3
clone_size: once
j_call: TRBJ2-7
cdr3_aa: CASSLTGGATYEQYF

v_call: TRBV5-6
clone_size: -
j_call: TRBJ2-5
cdr3_aa: CASIEAGGPEETQYF

v_call: TRBV29-1
clone_size: -
j_call: TRBJ2-5
cdr3_aa: CSVLSGRETQYF

v_call: TRBV12-5
clone_size: -
j_call: TRBJ1-1
cdr3_aa: CASGLGGDHTEAFF

v_call: TRBV5-1
clone_size: -
j_call: TRBJ2-7
cdr3_aa: CASSGLSPVIAGDEQYF

v_call: TRBV7-3
clone_size: -
j_call: TRBJ2-3
cdr3_aa: CASSRSSVSTDTQYF

v_call: TRBV7-7
clone_size: -
j_call: TRBJ2-7
cdr3_aa: CASSPLGTGGYEQYF

v_call: TRBV2
clone_size: once
j_call: TRBJ1-5
cdr3_aa: CASTSGTENQPQHF